Listed below are T cell receptor beta chains from one sample, sequenced in a study of T cell changes during pregnancy in multiple sclerosis. The table came from immunoSEQ multiplex PCR; TCRdb's copy has only in-frame clones and leaves some out. The sample consists of 30,000 to 40,000 clones, roughly 89% of them appearing once. The specimen was CD4+ T cells from peripheral blood mononuclear cells, collected in the second trimester of pregnancy. The source is a female donor with multiple sclerosis, enrolled in a pregnancy study. CDR3s leave out the opening cysteine and the closing phenylalanine or tryptophan. The order of the fields is J gene, V gene, CDR3 protein.

>TRBJ2-5|TRBV2
ASEPYYQETQY
>TRBJ2-1|TRBV28
ASSFAPGRNEQF
>TRBJ1-1|TRBV20-1
SARERTEAF
>TRBJ1-5|TRBV4-3
ASSQSGGGNQPQH
>TRBJ2-5|TRBV5-8
ASSAGLGAQY
>TRBJ1-2|TRBV19
ASEPQGGSGYT
>TRBJ2-1|TRBV6-1
ASSDRDRANNEQF
>TRBJ2-1|TRBV7-9
ASSPIAGEGKF
>TRBJ1-2|TRBV2
ASSEVRGDGYT
>TRBJ2-1|TRBV9
ASSVAGGPNNEQF
>TRBJ2-1|TRBV7-2
ASSSNPPGTSGRYNEQF
>TRBJ1-5|TRBV19
ASSAREQPQH
>TRBJ2-1|TRBV6-5
ASKVGGLSYNEQF
>TRBJ1-1|TRBV5-6
ASRVRTGSNGEAF
>TRBJ2-3|TRBV2
ASKRLLADSTDTQY
>TRBJ2-3|TRBV7-2
ASSLREFDTQY
>TRBJ2-2|TRBV6-1
ASSSGTGITGELF
>TRBJ2-7|TRBV2
ASRQGAREQY
>TRBJ1-2|TRBV15
ATSSAVGYGYT
>TRBJ1-2|TRBV30
AWSTGLYGYT
>TRBJ2-2|TRBV4-2
ASRRTSGSLNTNTGELF
>TRBJ2-7|TRBV7-2
ASSPVPGAYEQY
>TRBJ1-4|TRBV5-4
ASSFVGYGETNEKLF
>TRBJ2-1|TRBV6-5
ASSLYNEQF
>TRBJ2-1|TRBV6-1
ASSTEISSYNEQF
>TRBJ2-3|TRBV5-1
ASSRTQGAVTDTQY
>TRBJ2-7|TRBV11-2
ASSLDSKSSYEQY
>TRBJ1-2|TRBV29-1
SVGSFQDYGYT
>TRBJ2-5|TRBV7-6
ASSYLPGTPQETQY
>TRBJ2-1|TRBV7-9
ASSSWTGVSYNEQF
>TRBJ2-2|TRBV4-3
ASSRGGANTGELF
>TRBJ1-2|TRBV5-4
ASSSNRQDHGYT
>TRBJ2-2|TRBV7-3
ASSLIWRENTGELF
>TRBJ2-5|TRBV5-6
ASSFQRVGGPGTQY
>TRBJ1-1|TRBV19
ASSIDPQGGTEAF